This TCR delta chain emerged from a study of γδ T cells in repeated Plasmodium falciparum infection. General observations from the study: Vgamma9/Vdelta2+ repertoires stayed stably polyclonal over time and infection.

Gammadelta T cells were flow-sorted from PBMC into Vgamma9/Vdelta2+ and Vdelta2-negative populations for bulk analysis. The V end was cut by 4 bases, the J end by 7 bases, with 31 bases between. The CDR3 contains 19 residues. The germline CDR1 and CDR2 sequences are TSWWSYY and QGS. This clone turned up a few times. Its antigen remains unidentified. The amino acid sequence in TCRdb belongs to a much larger clone and departs from this DNA's translation at residue 5, likely a sequencing read error; the sequence shown is translated from the DNA. TCRdb ran CATT on the multiplex PCR reads. The sample carries tens of thousands of delta-chain clones, approximately 1.5% recorded once.

The chain uses TRDV1 and TRDJ1; D perhaps matches TRDD3 (6 bases). The J gene was missing in TCRdb and was found by matching the end of the DNA to germline. The TCR sequence derives from a pool of human donors (malaria-infected and uninfected, not separated). The sample taken for sequencing was gamma-delta T cells from blood. CDR3 sequence (DNA): TGTGCTCTTGGGGCCCCCACCGCTACGGAAGGGATAGGGAGAACTAAACTCATCTTT. This codes for CALGAPTATEGIGRTKLIF.